There are a few counts of the clone carrying this T cell receptor beta chain. Calling Graves' hyperthyroidism stable meant ophthalmopathy did not progress within 18 months. Lactation, pregnancy, other autoimmune disease or uncontrolled infection excluded patients. The CDR3 has 15 residues. Germline loops: CDR1 SQVTM, CDR2 ANQGSEA. V was trimmed by 0 bases and J by 2 bases, leaving 14 bases between them. The source material, RNA transcripts, was used to amplify TCR beta CDR3 regions. RT-PCR in the first round (using the HTBI primer set) targeted the TCR CDR3. One entry per CDR3 protein, called by TCRdb with MiXCR from the multiplex PCR reads. The sample includes around 440,000 distinct CDR3 sequences, 15% to 19% of them seen just once. This entry is derived from a study of T cells in Graves' hyperthyroidism and ophthalmopathy.

This clonotype was obtained from a woman between 18 and 29 years old with Graves' hyperthyroidism. The sample taken for sequencing was blood. V gene TRBV29-1 combines with J gene TRBJ2-7; D unclear. CDR3 sequence: CSVEEPQPGTYEQYF. The CDR3 DNA follows: TGCAGCGTTGAAGAGCCCCAACCGGGTACCTACGAGCAGTACTTC.